This record covers a single TCR beta chain. This clone showed up just a few times. Its antigen is still unknown. No much larger clonotype is one base removed from it; base qualities were not supplied. Multiplexed two-step PCR with Vbeta-specific forward primers and Jbeta-specific reverse primers was used to amplify TCRbeta CDR3 regions. The TCRbeta libraries were sequenced on an Illumina instrument via the immunoSEQ service. Turning to the authors' computational methods: V, D and J genes were assigned using IMGT annotation, and counts were corrected for multiplex PCR bias using synthetic CDR3 analogues. In the immunoSEQ Analyzer, repertoire clonality was calculated as one minus normalized Shannon entropy. Whether a clone counted as expanded was decided by Fisher's exact test with Benjamini-Hochberg false discovery rate control and a two-tailed cutoff of P<0.01. In its TCRdb copy, this immuneACCESS table keeps in-frame sequences only and misses some clones. Where compared with another copy, unresolved V genes explain less than half of these, and the others have no known cause. V, J and clone size reflect that table, while D and trimming were determined from the DNA. This sample holds just under 30,000 clones; about three quarters were observed only once. Around 2.3% of the sample is taken by the ten largest.

V loses 2 bases of germline sequence and J loses 0 bases, and the interval between the two ends is 11 bases. The germline V gene provides CDR1 SGHVS and CDR2 FQNEAQ. Counted from cysteine to phenylalanine, this CDR3 has 15 amino acids. The retained sequence is limited to the CDR3, 45 bases, with the frame set at the first base. The record originates from a study of regulatory dendritic cells for organ transplantation (dated by TCRdb to the late 2010s). Study-wide context: Before and after allostimulation with regulatory or mature dendritic cells, TCRbeta repertoires were sequenced from sorted naive and memory CD4+ and CD8+ T cells. What the research found in general, with its limitations: Naive CD4+ and CD8+ T cells showed highly diverse repertoires, whereas memory cells were less diverse and memory CD8+ cells were the most oligoclonal. In both subjects, allostimulation led to expansion of memory CD8+ clones, though the expansion induced by regulatory dendritic cells appeared to be more limited than that induced by mature dendritic cells. Only a couple of subjects were sequenced, and the authors noted considerable between-individual heterogeneity in the alloreactive memory CD8+ T cell pool. Of the resting subsets, the one holding the most alloreactive TCR clonotypes was memory CD8+ T cells.

FACS was used to sort CD4+ or CD8+ cells into naive T cells (CD45RA+) and memory T cells (CD45RO+). T cells for TCR sequencing came from a couple of healthy control subjects. Unstimulated sorted T cell subsets served as baseline controls for the mixed lymphocyte reactions. The Qiagen DNeasy Blood & Tissue Kit was used for extraction of genomic DNA. Source material: memory CD4+ T cells from blood. The cell subset or site label on this specimen signifies: CD45RO+ memory T cells. The TCR comes from a human donor in good health. The rearrangement joined TRBV7-8 to TRBJ2-7; D gene: possibly TRBD1, on 6 matching bases. The DNA sequence is as follows: TGTGCCAGCAGCTTATTTCAGGGGCCCTCCTACGAGCAGTACTTC. It specifies CASSLFQGPSYEQYF.